The rows below give T cell receptor beta chains drawn from one sample of a study of cytomegalovirus exposure and HLA in healthy donors. Generated by immunoSEQ multiplex PCR, the TCRdb table keeps only in-frame clones and is missing some. The sample holds over 150,000 clones, roughly four fifths seen once. Input material: PBMCs. All receptors come from a man between 50 and 59 years old in good health and CMV-seronegative. Each CDR3 is given with its conserved first and last residue. Fields, in order: D gene, clone size, V gene, J gene, CDR3 DNA, CDR3 protein. A D gene is named only where the DNA matches it firmly. Expanded clones are given a class, and other clones once, few, many or no size at all.

.	.	TRBV7-2	TRBJ2-5	TGTGCCAGCAGCTTAACAGGGCCCAAAGAGACCCAGTACTTC	CASSLTGPKETQYF
.	.	TRBV6-1	TRBJ1-2	TGTGCCAGCAGGCGGGACTATGGCTACACCTTC	CASRRDYGYTF
.	.	TRBV6-6	TRBJ1-3	TGTGCCAGCAGTTACATTAGCCAGTCGTCTGGAAACACCATATATTTT	CASSYISQSSGNTIYF
.	few	TRBV29-1	TRBJ2-7	TGCAGCGTCCAACAGGCTTCCTACGAGCAGTACTTC	CSVQQASYEQYF
TRBD1	.	TRBV15	TRBJ2-5	TGTGCCACCAGCAGAGAGACAGGGAAGACCCAGTACTTC	CATSRETGKTQYF
TRBD1	once	TRBV28	TRBJ1-4	TGTGCCAGCCTCGACAGGGGGCGATCATATAATGAAAAACTGTTTTTT	CASLDRGRSYNEKLFF
.	.	TRBV4-3	TRBJ1-1	TGCGCCAGCAGCTCTCGCCTAGGCGAAGCTTTCTTT	CASSSRLGEAFF
TRBD1	.	TRBV7-9	TRBJ1-2	TGTGCCAGCAGCTTAGGGGGGAGACAGGGCCATGGCTACACCTTC	CASSLGGRQGHGYTF
.	once	TRBV5-4	TRBJ1-2	TGTGCCAGCAGGAGGGAGGCAGGTTCCTATGGCTACACCTTC	CASRREAGSYGYTF
.	.	TRBV28	TRBJ1-1	TGTGCCAGCAGAAGGGGAGGGAGCACTGAAGCTTTCTTT	CASRRGGSTEAFF
.	.	TRBV6-1	TRBJ1-5	TGTGCCAGCAGTGAAAGGGCCAGGGCGAGTCAGCCCCAGCATTTT	CASSERARASQPQHF
.	.	TRBV5-6	TRBJ2-1	TGTGCCAGCAGCTTGGCCAGTGATGAGCAGTTCTTC	CASSLASDEQFF
TRBD2	.	TRBV7-2	TRBJ2-2	TGTGCCAGCACCGTCTCCGGGACTAGCGGAGTGAACACCGGGGAGCTGTTTTTT	CASTVSGTSGVNTGELFF